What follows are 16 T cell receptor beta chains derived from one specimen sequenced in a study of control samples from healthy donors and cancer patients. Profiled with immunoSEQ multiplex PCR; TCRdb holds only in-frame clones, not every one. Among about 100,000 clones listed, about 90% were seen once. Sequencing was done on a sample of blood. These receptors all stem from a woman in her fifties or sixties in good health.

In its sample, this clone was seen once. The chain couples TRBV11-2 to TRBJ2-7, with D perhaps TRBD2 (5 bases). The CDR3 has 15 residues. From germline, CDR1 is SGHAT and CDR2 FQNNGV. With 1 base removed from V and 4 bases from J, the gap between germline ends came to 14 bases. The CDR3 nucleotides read TGTGCCAGCAGCTTAGTAGAGGGAGCGGCATACGAGCAGTACTTC. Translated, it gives CASSLVEGAAYEQYF.

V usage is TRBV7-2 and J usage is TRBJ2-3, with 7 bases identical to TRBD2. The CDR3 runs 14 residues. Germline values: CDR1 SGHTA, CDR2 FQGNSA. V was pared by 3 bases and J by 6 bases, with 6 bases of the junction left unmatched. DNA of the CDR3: TGTGCCAGCAGCTTGGGGGGGGGAAGGGATACGCAGTATTTT. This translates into CASSLGGGRDTQYF.

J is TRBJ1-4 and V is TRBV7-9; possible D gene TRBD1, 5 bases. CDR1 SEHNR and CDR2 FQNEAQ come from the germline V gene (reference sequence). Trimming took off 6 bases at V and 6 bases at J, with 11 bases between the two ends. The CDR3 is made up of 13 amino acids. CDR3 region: CASRTRDDEKLFF. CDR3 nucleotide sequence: TGTGCCAGCAGAACCAGGGACGATGAAAAACTGTTTTTT.

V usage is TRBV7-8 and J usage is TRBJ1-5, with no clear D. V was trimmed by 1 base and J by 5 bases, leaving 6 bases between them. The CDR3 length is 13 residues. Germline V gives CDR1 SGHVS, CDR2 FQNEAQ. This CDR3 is CASSLGGDQPQHF. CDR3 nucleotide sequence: TGTGCCAGCAGCTTAGGCGGGGATCAGCCCCAGCATTTT.

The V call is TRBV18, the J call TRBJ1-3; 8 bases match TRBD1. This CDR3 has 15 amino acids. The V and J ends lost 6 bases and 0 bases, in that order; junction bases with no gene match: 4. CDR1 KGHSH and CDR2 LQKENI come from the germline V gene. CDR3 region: CASSPDRGSGNTIYF. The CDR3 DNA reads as TGTGCCAGCTCGCCAGACAGGGGCTCTGGAAACACCATATATTTT.

CDR3 sequence (DNA): TGTGCCAGCTCAACTAGCGGGGGGGCCGCCGGGGAGCTGTTTTTT. It codes for CASSTSGGAAGELFF. The rearrangement uses TRBV3-1 (or the pseudogene TRBV3-2) and TRBJ2-2; 13 bases align to TRBD2. The V and J ends lost 8 bases and 6 bases, in that order; junction bases with no gene match: 6. CDR3 size: 15 residues. Germline V gene lookup returns CDR1 LGHDT and CDR2 YNNKEL (reference sequence).

Written as DNA, the CDR3 is TGCGCCAGCAGTTTTACTAGCGGCACCGGGGAGCTGTTTTTT. Its translation: CASSFTSGTGELFF. The chain employs TRBV10-1 and TRBJ2-2, with TRBD2 matching over 8 bases. The germline V gene encodes CDR1 WNHNN and CDR2 SYGVQD (reference sequence). The CDR3 is made up of 14 amino acids. V lost 5 bases and J lost 4; bases outside the gene matches: 3.

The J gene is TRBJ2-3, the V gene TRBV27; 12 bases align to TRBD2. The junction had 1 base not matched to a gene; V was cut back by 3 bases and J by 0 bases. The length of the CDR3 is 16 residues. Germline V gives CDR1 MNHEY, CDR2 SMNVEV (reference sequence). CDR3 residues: CASSFLAGGSTDTQYF. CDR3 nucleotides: TGTGCCAGCAGTTTTCTAGCGGGGGGGAGCACAGATACGCAGTATTTT.

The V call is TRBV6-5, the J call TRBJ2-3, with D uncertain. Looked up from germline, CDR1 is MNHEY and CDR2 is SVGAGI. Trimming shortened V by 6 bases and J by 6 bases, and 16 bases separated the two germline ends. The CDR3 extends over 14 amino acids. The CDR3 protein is CASSLQPGGDTQYF. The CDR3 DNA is TGTGCCAGCAGCCTCCAACCCGGTGGGGATACGCAGTATTTT.

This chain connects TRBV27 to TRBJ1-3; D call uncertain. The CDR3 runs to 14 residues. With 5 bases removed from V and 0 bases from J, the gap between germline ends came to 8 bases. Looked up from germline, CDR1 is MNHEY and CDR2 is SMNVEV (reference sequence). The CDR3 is CASSPRSSGNTIYF. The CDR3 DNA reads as TGTGCCAGCAGTCCCAGGAGCTCTGGAAACACCATATATTTT.

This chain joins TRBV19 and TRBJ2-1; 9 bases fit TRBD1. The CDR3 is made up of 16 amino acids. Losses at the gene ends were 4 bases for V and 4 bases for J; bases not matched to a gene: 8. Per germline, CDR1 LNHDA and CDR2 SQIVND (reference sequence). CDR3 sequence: CASSNPGQGSYNEQFF. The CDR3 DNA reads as TGTGCCAGTAGTAACCCTGGACAGGGGTCATACAATGAGCAGTTCTTC.

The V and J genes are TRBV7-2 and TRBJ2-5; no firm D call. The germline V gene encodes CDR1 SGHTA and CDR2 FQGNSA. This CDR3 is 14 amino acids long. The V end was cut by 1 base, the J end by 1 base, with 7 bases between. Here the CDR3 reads CASSLVGIQETQYF. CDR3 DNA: TGTGCCAGCAGCTTAGTGGGCATCCAAGAGACCCAGTACTTC.

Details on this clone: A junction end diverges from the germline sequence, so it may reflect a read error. CDR3 loop: CASSYRDYDEQFF. The CDR3 DNA reads as TGTGCCAGCAGTTACCGGGACTACGATGAGCAGTTCTTC. The V call is TRBV6-5, the J call TRBJ2-1; 7 nucleotides line up with TRBD2. The CDR3 runs to 13 residues. Germline V gives CDR1 MNHEY, CDR2 SVGAGI.

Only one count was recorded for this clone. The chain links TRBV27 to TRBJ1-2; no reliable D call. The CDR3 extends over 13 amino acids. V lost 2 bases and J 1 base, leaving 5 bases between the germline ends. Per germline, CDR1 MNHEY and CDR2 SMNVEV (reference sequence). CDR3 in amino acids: CASSLQVNYGYTF. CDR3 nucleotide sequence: TGTGCCAGCAGTTTACAGGTTAACTATGGCTACACCTTC.

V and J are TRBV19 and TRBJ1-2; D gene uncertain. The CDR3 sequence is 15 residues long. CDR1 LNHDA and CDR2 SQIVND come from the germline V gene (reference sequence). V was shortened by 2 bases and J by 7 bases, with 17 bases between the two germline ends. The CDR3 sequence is CASSISYLGAGGYTF. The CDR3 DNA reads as TGTGCCAGTAGTATATCTTATCTGGGAGCTGGTGGCTACACCTTC.

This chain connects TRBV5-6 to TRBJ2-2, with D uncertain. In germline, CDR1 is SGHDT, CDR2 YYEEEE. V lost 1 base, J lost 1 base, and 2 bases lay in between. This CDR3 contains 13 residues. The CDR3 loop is CASSLKNTGELFF. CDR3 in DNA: TGTGCCAGCAGCTTGAAGAACACCGGGGAGCTGTTTTTT.